Following are 14 T cell receptor beta chains from one sample sequenced in a study of blood T cell repertoires in COVID-19. Produced via immunoSEQ multiplex PCR; TCRdb's table is partial and in-frame only. Altogether hundreds of thousands of clones are present, roughly 87% being singletons, with the ten largest covering approximately 2.2%. Sequencing was done on a sample of peripheral blood. The receptor set was obtained from a man aged 18 to 29 with active or convalescent COVID-19.

This clone has just a few counts. The chain combines TRBV11-2 with TRBJ2-5; D is ambiguous. The V end was cut by 1 base, the J end by 9 bases, with 9 bases between. Germline-derived CDR1 and CDR2 are SGHAT and FQNNGV. The CDR3 runs 12 residues. The CDR3 here is CASSLVLSSQYF. The CDR3 region has the DNA TGTGCCAGCAGCTTAGTTCTATCGTCCCAGTACTTC. Full variable domain (outside the CDR3, taken from reference TRBV11-2 and TRBJ2-5): EAGVAQSPRYKIIEKRQSVAFWCNPISGHATLYWYQQILGQGPKLLIQFQNNGVVDDSQLPKDRFSAERLKGVDSTLKIQPAKLEDSAVYLCASSLVLSSQYFGPGTRLLVL.

The CDR3 nucleotides are TGTGCCAGCATCTTCGAGGGCGACGAGCGGCGCGGGGATACGCAGTATTTT. This gives the protein CASIFEGDERRGDTQYF. J is TRBJ2-3 and V is TRBV27; D perhaps matches TRBD2 (5 bases). Trimming shortened V by 7 bases and J by 6 bases, and 26 bases separated the two germline ends. From germline, CDR1 is MNHEY and CDR2 SMNVEV (reference sequence). The length of the CDR3 is 17 residues.

V and J are TRBV7-2 and TRBJ2-3, with a tentative D call TRBD1 (5 bases). V dropped 2 bases and J dropped 5 bases, with 20 bases sitting between them. CDR1 and CDR2 (germline): SGHTA, FQGNSA. The CDR3 is 17 amino acids. CDR3: CASSLFFSGRLGDTQYF. In DNA, the CDR3 is TGTGCCAGCAGCTTATTCTTTTCAGGGCGATTGGGAGATACGCAGTATTTT.

Concerning this clone: The same CDR3 arises from other DNA sequences in this sample as well. CDR3 sequence: CASRQGYEQYF. The CDR3 DNA sequence: TGTGCCAGCAGACAGGGCTACGAGCAGTACTTC. V is TRBV6-5 and J is TRBJ2-7, with a possible D match to TRBD1 (6 bases). This CDR3 is built from 11 residues. Germline-derived CDR1 and CDR2 are MNHEY and SVGAGI. Trimming removed 6 bases at V and 3 bases at J, with 6 bases between.

This chain connects TRBV6-4 to TRBJ2-3, with TRBD2 identical over 7 bases. The CDR3 spans 18 residues. Germline CDR1 is MRHNA and CDR2 is SNTAGT. Trimming took 2 bases from V and 0 from J; bases not matched to a gene: 11. The CDR3 coding sequence is TGTGCCAGCAGTGACGGTGTAGCGGGCACCCTTAGCACAGATACGCAGTATTTT. Its protein product is CASSDGVAGTLSTDTQYF.

V usage is TRBV5-1 and J usage is TRBJ1-2; no firm D call. This CDR3 contains 12 residues. The V and J ends lost 4 bases and 8 bases respectively, with 12 bases between them. Germline V gene sequence: CDR1 SGHRS, CDR2 YFSETQ. This CDR3 reads CASSRVNEGYTF. The DNA for the CDR3 is TGCGCCAGCAGCCGAGTCAATGAGGGCTACACCTTC. Full variable domain (remainder filled in from reference TRBV5-1 and TRBJ1-2): KAGVTQTPRYLIKTRGQQVTLSCSPISGHRSVSWYQQTPGQGLQFLFEYFSETQRNKGNFPGRFSGRQFSNSRSEMNVSTLELGDSALYLCASSRVNEGYTFGSGTRLTVV.

The chain links TRBV5-1 to TRBJ2-5; possibly TRBD2 for D (7 bases). Germline values: CDR1 SGHRS, CDR2 YFSETQ. This CDR3 is 15 amino acids long. Trimming removed 0 bases from V and 4 bases from J, with 13 bases in between. In DNA form, the CDR3 reads TGCGCCAGCAGCTTGGAGAGGGGGGGGCGAGAGACCCAGTACTTC. Translated, it gives CASSLERGGRETQYF.

This clone was detected only once. The V call is TRBV27, the J call TRBJ2-1; 11 nucleotides agree with TRBD2. The CDR3 is made up of 16 amino acids. Germline trimming cut 0 bases from V and 4 bases from J; bases unmatched to any gene: 2. In germline, CDR1 is MNHEY, CDR2 SMNVEV (reference sequence). For the CDR3, the DNA is TGTGCCAGCAGTTTATCGGCTAGCGGGGGGTACAATGAGCAGTTCTTC. Protein sequence: CASSLSASGGYNEQFF.

The chain is built from TRBV5-1 and TRBJ1-4; D possibly corresponds to TRBD1 (5 bases). V gave up 2 bases and J gave up 3 bases, with 8 bases separating them. The CDR3 runs 14 residues. Germline CDR1 and CDR2: SGHRS and YFSETQ. CDR3 in DNA: TGCGCCAGCAGCTTTGACAGCGCTAATGAAAAACTGTTTTTT. It specifies CASSFDSANEKLFF.

The J gene is TRBJ2-7, the V gene TRBV15; D remains ambiguous. Germline lookup yields CDR1 LNHNV and CDR2 YYDKDF (reference sequence). Trimming took off 5 bases at V and 0 bases at J, with 17 bases between the two ends. The CDR3 loop spans 16 amino acids. The CDR3 coding sequence is TGTGCCACCAGCCCAGCCGAGGATAACTTCTCCTACGAGCAGTACTTC. It codes for CATSPAEDNFSYEQYF.

On this clone itself: Other DNA sequences in this sample translate to the same CDR3. The genes are TRBV29-1 and TRBJ1-1; D possibly corresponds to TRBD1 (6 bases). CDR1 is SQVTM, CDR2 ANQGSEA, per germline. This CDR3 has 11 amino acids. V lost 6 bases, J lost 1 base, and 6 bases lay in between. The CDR3 loop reads CSVDRNTEAFF. CDR3 bases: TGCAGCGTGGACAGGAACACTGAAGCTTTCTTT.

This clone was picked up one time. This chain connects TRBV5-1 to TRBJ2-7; a weak D match, TRBD2 (5 bases). Trimming removed 0 bases from V and 2 bases from J, with 15 bases in between. This CDR3 spans 16 amino acids. Germline assignment: CDR1 SGHRS and CDR2 YFSETQ. The chain's CDR3 is CASSLGTRLGTYEQYF. CDR3 coding DNA: TGCGCCAGCAGCTTGGGCACCCGGCTCGGGACCTACGAGCAGTACTTC.

The chain recombines TRBV2 with TRBJ1-6, with 8 bases fitting TRBD1. Losses at the gene ends were 6 bases for V and 6 bases for J; bases not matched to a gene: 7. CDR1 SNHLY and CDR2 FYNNEI come from the germline V gene. The CDR3 totals 15 residues. CDR3 sequence: CASRVDRGRNSPLHF. The CDR3 DNA reads TGTGCCAGCAGAGTAGACAGGGGTCGTAATTCACCCCTCCACTTT.

The chain recombines TRBV28 with TRBJ1-5; D may be TRBD1 (5 bases). Deletions cut 7 bases from V and 2 bases from J, with 21 bases between. The germline CDR1 and CDR2 sequences are MDHEN and SYDVKM. This CDR3 has 17 residues. CDR3 sequence (DNA): TGTGCCAGCACCCTACCGGGGGGAGGAAGTGGCAATCAGCCCCAGCATTTT. As protein: CASTLPGGGSGNQPQHF.